This T cell receptor beta chain was identified in a study of CXCR3-negative and CXCR3-positive naive CD8 T cells. From germline, CDR1 is SGHRS and CDR2 YFSETQ. There are 18 residues in the CDR3. Study-wide results and limits: The TRB CDR3s that CXCR3-positive naive cells carried were more hydrophobic than those of CXCR3-negative naive cells. Across naive subsets, surface CD5 expression was comparable, and TCR strength was inferred from properties of the TRB CDR3. Naive subsets were similarly diverse, while memory CD8+ repertoires were much less diverse.

Sorts performed in triplicate captured 250,000 to 350,000 cells each from every CD8+ T cell subset. The CD45RO-CCR7+CD27+CD95- phenotype denoted naive CD8+ T cells. In the case of this clonotype: The target antigen is unknown.

UMI labels and 5' RACE were used to prepare the TRB cDNA libraries. TCRdb re-called the 5' RACE reads and shows each CDR3 protein once, DNA omitted. The sample includes 150,000 or so distinct CDR3 sequences. The receptor comes from a human donor in good health. Some clones in this sample may be carry-over from other donors' samples. Sequenced: naive CXCR3+ CD8+ T cells from blood. Described subset: CD45RO-CCR7+CD27+CD95- naive CD8+ T cells expressing CXCR3 (TNR3+). V is TRBV5-1 and J is TRBJ2-5; TCRdb's D call of TRBD2 is untestable without DNA. The CDR3 loop is CASSLVGTSGGLQETQYF.